The clone carrying this TCR beta chain is medium-sized by share. Antigen specificity is unknown. TCR alpha and TCR beta cDNA libraries carrying sample barcodes and UMIs came from 5'RACE with constant-segment primers. Each CDR3 protein is one row after TCRdb ran MiXCR on the 5' RACE reads. The data contain over 30,000 distinct CDR3 sequences, over 10% of them seen just once; the ten biggest clones take up less than 30%. The germline V gene encodes CDR1 WNHNN and CDR2 SYGVQD (reference sequence). V dropped 7 bases and J dropped 2 bases, with 18 bases sitting between them. CDR3 length: 16 amino acids. This sample is drawn from a study of T-cell memory formation after mild COVID-19. General observations from the study: Pre-infection memory carried some responding clones, suggesting that cross-reactive memory joined. Clones contracting across day 15 to 85 had a balanced CD4/CD8 profile; later expanding clones leaned CD4+.

The receptor was derived from a man younger than 30 who had mild COVID-19 (a few samples of this study predate the infection). Cell type and time point are not known. The source material was PBMCs or a T cell subset sorted from them (not recorded which). This rearrangement joins TRBV10-1 to TRBJ1-5; the D is unclear. The CDR3, as DNA: TGCGCCAGCAATTCGAGGCCCCCCGAAGGCAATCAGCCCCAGCATTTT. Its protein product is CASNSRPPEGNQPQHF.